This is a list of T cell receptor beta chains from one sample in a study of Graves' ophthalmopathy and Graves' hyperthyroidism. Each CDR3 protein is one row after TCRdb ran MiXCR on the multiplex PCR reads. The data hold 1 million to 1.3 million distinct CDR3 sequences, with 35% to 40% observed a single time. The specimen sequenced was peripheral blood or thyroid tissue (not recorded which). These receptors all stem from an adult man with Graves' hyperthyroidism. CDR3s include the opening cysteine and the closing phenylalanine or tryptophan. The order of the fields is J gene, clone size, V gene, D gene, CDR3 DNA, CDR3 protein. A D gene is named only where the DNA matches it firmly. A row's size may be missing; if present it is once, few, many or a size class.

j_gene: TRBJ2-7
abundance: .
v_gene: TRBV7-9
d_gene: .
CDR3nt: TGTGCCAGCAGCTCCCTCACCCGGGGCGAGCAGTACTTC
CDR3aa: CASSSLTRGEQYF

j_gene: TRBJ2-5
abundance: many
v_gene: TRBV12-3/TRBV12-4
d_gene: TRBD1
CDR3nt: TGTGCCAGCAGTTCCTACCGGGACAGGGAAGAGACCCAGTACTTC
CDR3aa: CASSSYRDREETQYF

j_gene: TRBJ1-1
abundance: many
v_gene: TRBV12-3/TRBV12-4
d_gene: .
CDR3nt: TGTGCCAGCAGGGGGTTCAGGGGTACTGAAGCTTTCTTT
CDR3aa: CASRGFRGTEAFF

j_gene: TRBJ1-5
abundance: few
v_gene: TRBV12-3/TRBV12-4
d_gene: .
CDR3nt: TGTGCCAGCAGTTTAGCGCAGGGAATTCAGCCCCAGCATTTT
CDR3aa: CASSLAQGIQPQHF

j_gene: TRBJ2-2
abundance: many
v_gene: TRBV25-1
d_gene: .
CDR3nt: TGTGCCAGCAGTAACGGGGATTTGAACACCGGGGAGCTGTTTTTT
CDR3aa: CASSNGDLNTGELFF

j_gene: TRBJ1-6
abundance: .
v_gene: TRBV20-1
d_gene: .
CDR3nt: TGCAGTGCCGCCGGGACACACAATTCACCCCTCCACTTT
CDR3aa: CSAAGTHNSPLHF

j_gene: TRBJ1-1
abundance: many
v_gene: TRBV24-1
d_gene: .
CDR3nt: TGTGCCACATCGGATGTGAACACTGAAGCTTTCTTT
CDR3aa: CATSDVNTEAFF

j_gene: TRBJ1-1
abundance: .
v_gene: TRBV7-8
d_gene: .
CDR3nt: TGTGCCAGCAGCACGTCAGGGATTGAAGCTTTCTTT
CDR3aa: CASSTSGIEAFF

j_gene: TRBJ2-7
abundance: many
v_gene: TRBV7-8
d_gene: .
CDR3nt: TGTGCCAGCAGCTTATATGAGACAGGCTACGAGCAGTACTTC
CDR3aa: CASSLYETGYEQYF

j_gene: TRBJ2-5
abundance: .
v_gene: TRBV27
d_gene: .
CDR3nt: TGTGCCAGCAGTTTACAAGGCAGCGAAGAGACCCAGTACTTC
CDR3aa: CASSLQGSEETQYF

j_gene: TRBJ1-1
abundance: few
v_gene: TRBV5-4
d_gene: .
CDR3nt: TGTGCCAGCACCCTTCCCAGTGGAGCGGGAAGCACTGAAGCTTTCTTT
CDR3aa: CASTLPSGAGSTEAFF

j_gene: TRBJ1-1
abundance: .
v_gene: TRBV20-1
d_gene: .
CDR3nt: TGCAGTGCTAGGCCGGGGACGATGGAGGCTTTCTTT
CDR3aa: CSARPGTMEAFF

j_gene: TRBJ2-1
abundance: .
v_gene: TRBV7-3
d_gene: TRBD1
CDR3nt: TGTGCCAGCAGCTCGGGACAGACTTCCTACAATGAGCAGTTCTTC
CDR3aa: CASSSGQTSYNEQFF

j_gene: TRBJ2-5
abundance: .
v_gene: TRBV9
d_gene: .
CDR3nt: TGTGCCAGCAGCGACGGGACTCAAGAGGCCCAGTACTTC
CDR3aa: CASSDGTQEAQYF

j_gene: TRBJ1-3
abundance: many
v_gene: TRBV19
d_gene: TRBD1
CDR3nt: TGTGCCAGTAGTACCGCCGGGACAGGGGTCGGAAACACCATATATTTT
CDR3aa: CASSTAGTGVGNTIYF

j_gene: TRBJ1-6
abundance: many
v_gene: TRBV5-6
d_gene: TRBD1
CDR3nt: TGTGCCAGCAGCTTGTGGCAGGGGGGATCACCCCTCCACTTT
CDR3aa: CASSLWQGGSPLHF

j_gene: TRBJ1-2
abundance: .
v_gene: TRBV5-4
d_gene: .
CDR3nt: TGTGCCAGCAGCTTCCGGGACAACTATAACTATGGCTACACCTTC
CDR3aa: CASSFRDNYNYGYTF

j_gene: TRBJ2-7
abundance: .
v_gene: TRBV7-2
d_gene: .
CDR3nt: TGTGCCAGCAGCCCGGGGCGGGACAAGTCCTACGAGCAGTACTTC
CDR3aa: CASSPGRDKSYEQYF

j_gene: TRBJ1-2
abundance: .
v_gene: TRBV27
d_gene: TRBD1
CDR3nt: TGTGCCAGCAGTCAACTACCGGGACAGGGGGCGAATCGCTATGGCTACACCTTC
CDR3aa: CASSQLPGQGANRYGYTF

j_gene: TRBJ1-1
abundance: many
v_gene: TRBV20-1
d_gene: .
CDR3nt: TGCAGTGCTAGGACCTACTCTTGGTGGCACACTGAAGCTTTCTTT
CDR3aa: CSARTYSWWHTEAFF